One sample yielded the 10 T cell receptor beta chains listed below, sequenced in a study of shared clonotypes between healthy human individuals. The protocol was immunoSEQ multiplex PCR, while the TCRdb copy is restricted to in-frame clones and leaves out a portion. This table has some 2.3 million clones, more than 85% appearing once. The specimen was naive CD4+ T cells from PBMCs. The sample's subset: CD45RA+ positively selected. The receptors stem from a man younger than 35 in good health. Some clones in this sample may be carry-over from other donors' samples.

The rearrangement joins TRBV2 to TRBJ2-7; either TRBD1 or TRBD2 may fit D (5 bases each). Germline V gene data show CDR1 as SNHLY and CDR2 as FYNNEI. The CDR3 is 12 amino acids. The CDR3 DNA sequence: TGTGCGGGACGGCTAGAAAGTTACGAGCAGTACTTC. This codes for CAGRLESYEQYF.

Points on this clone: Other DNA sequences in this specimen translate into the identical CDR3. The rearrangement links TRBV5-1 to TRBJ2-1; 8 bases fit TRBD2. Germline CDR1 is SGHRS and CDR2 is YFSETQ. V gave up 1 base and J gave up 4 bases; unmatched junction bases: 4. The CDR3 totals 15 residues. The CDR3 DNA sequence: TGCGCCAGCAGCTTGTCCAGCGGGAGTTACAATGAGCAGTTCTTC. Its protein is CASSLSSGSYNEQFF.

The rearrangement uses TRBV27 and TRBJ2-3; 8 bases align to TRBD1. The CDR3 extends over 15 amino acids. V lost 5 bases to trimming and J lost 1 base; unmatched junction nucleotides: 5. The germline CDR1 and CDR2 sequences are MNHEY and SMNVEV (reference sequence). As DNA, the CDR3 is TGTGCCAGCAGTCTAGGACAGGGCCGCACAGATACGCAGTATTTT. Amino acid sequence: CASSLGQGRTDTQYF.

J is TRBJ2-5 and V is TRBV28, with TRBD2 identical over 9 bases. This CDR3 is 15 amino acids long. Germline values: CDR1 MDHEN, CDR2 SYDVKM. The J segment lost 5 bases and the V segment lost 5 bases, leaving 9 bases of the junction unmatched. CDR3 sequence (DNA): TGTGCCAGCAGTCCCCATAGCGGGAGCGGTGAGACCCAGTACTTC. It yields the protein CASSPHSGSGETQYF.

On this clone itself: This same CDR3 is encoded by further DNA sequences in the sample. The V gene is TRBV18, the J gene TRBJ1-3; no reliable D call. The ends were cut back, 6 bases at V and 0 bases at J, with 12 bases in the middle. The CDR3 has 15 residues. Germline V gives CDR1 KGHSH, CDR2 LQKENI. CDR3 DNA: TGTGCCAGCTCCCCCGGGCTTTTCTCTGGAAACACCATATATTTT. This gives the protein CASSPGLFSGNTIYF.

The rearrangement uses TRBV2 and TRBJ1-1; no clear D. The CDR3 is 13 amino acids. V was clipped by 11 bases and J by 1 base, with 14 bases between them. Per the germline V gene, CDR1 is SNHLY and CDR2 is FYNNEI. CDR3 sequence (DNA): TGTGCCGAAGGCCGGGAGGCGAACACTGAAGCTTTCTTT. It is translated as CAEGREANTEAFF.

CDR3 region: CSVGRNYEQYF. Written as DNA, the CDR3 is TGCAGCGTCGGCAGGAACTACGAGCAGTACTTC. This rearrangement joins TRBV29-1 to TRBJ2-7; D gene ambiguous. CDR1 SQVTM and CDR2 ANQGSEA come from the germline V gene. The CDR3 covers 11 residues. Trimming stripped 6 bases from V and 3 bases from J, with 9 bases between.

This clone showed up just a few times. This same CDR3 is encoded by further DNA sequences in the sample. The chain is built from TRBV9 and TRBJ1-5, with D hard to call. CDR3 size: 13 residues. V dropped 0 bases and J dropped 6 bases, with 7 bases sitting between them. CDR1 SGDLS and CDR2 YYNGEE come from the germline V gene. The CDR3 DNA sequence: TGTGCCAGCAGCGTAGAGGAAGGTCAGCCCCAGCATTTT. Translation gives CASSVEEGQPQHF.

This sequence joins TRBV4-3 and TRBJ1-3; D call uncertain. The length of the CDR3 is 16 residues. V was clipped by 1 base and J by 0 bases, with 10 bases between them. The germline gives CDR1 LGHNA, CDR2 YSLEER. CDR3 loop: CASSQVSSGSGNTIYF. CDR3 DNA: TGCGCCAGCAGCCAAGTCTCGTCAGGCTCTGGAAACACCATATATTTT.

This clone was seen only a few times. The chain joins TRBV2 to TRBJ1-1; D is uncertain. The CDR3 runs 12 residues. V gave up 4 bases and J gave up 5 bases, with 8 bases separating them. The germline CDR1 and CDR2 sequences are SNHLY and FYNNEI. In DNA form, the CDR3 reads TGTGCCAGCAGTGGTATAGCGACTGAAGCTTTCTTT. Translated: CASSGIATEAFF.